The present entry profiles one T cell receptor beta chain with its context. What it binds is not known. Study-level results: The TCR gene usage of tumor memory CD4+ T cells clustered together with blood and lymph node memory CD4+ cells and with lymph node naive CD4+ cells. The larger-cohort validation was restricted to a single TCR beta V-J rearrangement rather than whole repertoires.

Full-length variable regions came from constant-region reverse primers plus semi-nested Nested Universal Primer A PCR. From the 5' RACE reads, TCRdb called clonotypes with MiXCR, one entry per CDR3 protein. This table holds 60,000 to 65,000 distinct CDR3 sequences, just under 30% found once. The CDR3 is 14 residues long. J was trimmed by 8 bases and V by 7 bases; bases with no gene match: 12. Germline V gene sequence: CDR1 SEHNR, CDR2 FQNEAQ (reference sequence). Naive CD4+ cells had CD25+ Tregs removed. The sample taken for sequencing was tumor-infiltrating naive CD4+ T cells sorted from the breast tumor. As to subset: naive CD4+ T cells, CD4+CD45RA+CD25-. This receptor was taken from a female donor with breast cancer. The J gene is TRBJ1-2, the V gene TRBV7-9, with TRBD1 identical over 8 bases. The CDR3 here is CASISDRGTFGYTF. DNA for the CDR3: TGTGCCAGCATCAGCGACAGGGGAACTTTCGGCTACACCTTC.